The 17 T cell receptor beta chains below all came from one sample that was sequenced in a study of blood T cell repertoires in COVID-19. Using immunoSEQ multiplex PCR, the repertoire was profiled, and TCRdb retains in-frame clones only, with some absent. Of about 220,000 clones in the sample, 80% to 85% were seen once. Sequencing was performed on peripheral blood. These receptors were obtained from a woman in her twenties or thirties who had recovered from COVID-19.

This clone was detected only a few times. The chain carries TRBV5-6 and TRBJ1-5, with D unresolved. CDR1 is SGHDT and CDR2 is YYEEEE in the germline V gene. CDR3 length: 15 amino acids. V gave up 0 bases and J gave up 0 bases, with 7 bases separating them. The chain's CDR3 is CASSLGRYSNQPQHF. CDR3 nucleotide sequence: TGTGCCAGCAGCTTGGGGAGGTATAGCAATCAGCCCCAGCATTTT.

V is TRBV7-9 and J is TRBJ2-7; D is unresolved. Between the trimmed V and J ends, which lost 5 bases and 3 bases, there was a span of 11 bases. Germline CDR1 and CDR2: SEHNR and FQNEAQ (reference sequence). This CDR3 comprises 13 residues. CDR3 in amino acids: CASSPRPGYEQYF. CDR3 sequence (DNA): TGTGCCAGCAGCCCCCGGCCGGGCTACGAGCAGTACTTC.

The DNA of the CDR3 is TGTGCCAGCAGCTTGGGTACAGGGAACAATGAGCAGTTCTTC. The encoded protein is CASSLGTGNNEQFF. The V call is TRBV5-8, the J call TRBJ2-1; D might be TRBD1 (6 bases). V was shortened by 0 bases and J by 5 bases, with 9 bases between the two germline ends. In germline, CDR1 is SGHTS, CDR2 YDEGEE. The CDR3 is 14 residues long.

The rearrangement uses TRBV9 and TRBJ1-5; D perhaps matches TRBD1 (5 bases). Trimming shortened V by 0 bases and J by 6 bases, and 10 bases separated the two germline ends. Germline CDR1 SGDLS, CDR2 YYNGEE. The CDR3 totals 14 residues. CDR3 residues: CASSVAGAGQPQHF. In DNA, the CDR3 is TGTGCCAGCAGCGTAGCTGGGGCAGGTCAGCCCCAGCATTTT.

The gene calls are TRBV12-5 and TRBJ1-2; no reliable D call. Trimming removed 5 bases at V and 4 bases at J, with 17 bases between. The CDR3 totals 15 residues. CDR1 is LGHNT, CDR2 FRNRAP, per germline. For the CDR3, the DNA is TGTGCTAGTGGTACCCCCAGCCCAGGAATCTATGGCTACACCTTC. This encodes CASGTPSPGIYGYTF.

The CDR3 spells CATGGQGRHEQYF. The CDR3 bases are TGTGCCACCGGGGGACAGGGGCGCCACGAGCAGTACTTC. The rearrangement links TRBV10-3 to TRBJ2-7; 10 bases map to TRBD1. Losses at the gene ends were 10 bases for V and 5 bases for J; bases not matched to a gene: 8. The CDR3 contains 13 residues. The germline V gene encodes CDR1 ENHRY and CDR2 SYGVKD.

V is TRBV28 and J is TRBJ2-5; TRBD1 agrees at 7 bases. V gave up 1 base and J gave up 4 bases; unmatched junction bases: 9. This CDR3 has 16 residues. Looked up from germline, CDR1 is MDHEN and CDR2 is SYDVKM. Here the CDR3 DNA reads TGTGCCAGCAGTTTATCCCCCAGGGGGTTCGGAGAGACCCAGTACTTC. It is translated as CASSLSPRGFGETQYF.

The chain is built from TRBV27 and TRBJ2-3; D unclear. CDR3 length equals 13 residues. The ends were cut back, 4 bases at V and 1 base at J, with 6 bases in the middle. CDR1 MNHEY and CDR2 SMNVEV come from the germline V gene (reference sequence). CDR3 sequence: CASSSLRTDTQYF. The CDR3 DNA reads TGTGCCAGCAGTTCCCTCCGCACAGATACGCAGTATTTT.

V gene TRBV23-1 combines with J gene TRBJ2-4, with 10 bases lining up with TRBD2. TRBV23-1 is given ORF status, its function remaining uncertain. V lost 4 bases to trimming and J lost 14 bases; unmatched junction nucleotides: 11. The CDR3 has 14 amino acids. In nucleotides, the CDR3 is TGCGCCAGCAGTCCCAAAGGAGCGGGAGGGGAGGAGTACTTC. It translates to CASSPKGAGGEEYF.

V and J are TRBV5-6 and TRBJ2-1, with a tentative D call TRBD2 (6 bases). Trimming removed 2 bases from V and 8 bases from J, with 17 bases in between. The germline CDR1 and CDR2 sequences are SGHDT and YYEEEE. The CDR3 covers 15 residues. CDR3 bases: TGTGCCAGCAGCTTCGGCGGGACTTTTTATTATGAGCAGTTCTTC. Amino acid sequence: CASSFGGTFYYEQFF.

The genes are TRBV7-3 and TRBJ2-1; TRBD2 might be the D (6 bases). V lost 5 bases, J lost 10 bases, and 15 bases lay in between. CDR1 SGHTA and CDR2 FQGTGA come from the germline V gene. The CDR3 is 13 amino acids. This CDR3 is CASSPDWAGEQFF. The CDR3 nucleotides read TGTGCCAGCAGCCCGGACTGGGCGGGAGAGCAGTTCTTC.

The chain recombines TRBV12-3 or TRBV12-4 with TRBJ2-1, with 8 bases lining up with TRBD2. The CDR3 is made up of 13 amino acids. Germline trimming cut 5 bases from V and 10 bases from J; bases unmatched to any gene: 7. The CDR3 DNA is TGTGCCAGCAGTCCCGGACTAGCACGAGAGCAGTTCTTC. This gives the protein CASSPGLAREQFF.

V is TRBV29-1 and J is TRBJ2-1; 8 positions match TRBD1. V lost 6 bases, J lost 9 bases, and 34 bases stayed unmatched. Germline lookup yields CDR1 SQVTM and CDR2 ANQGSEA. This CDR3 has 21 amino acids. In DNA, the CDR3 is TGCAGCGTCCCTACTCATCAGGGGGCGCTTATAAGGGCTGGGGGGAACACTGAGCAGTTCTTC. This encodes CSVPTHQGALIRAGGNTEQFF.

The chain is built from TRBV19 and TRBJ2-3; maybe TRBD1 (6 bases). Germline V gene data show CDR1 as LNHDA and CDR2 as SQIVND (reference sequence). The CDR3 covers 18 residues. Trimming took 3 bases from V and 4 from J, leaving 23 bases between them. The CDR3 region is CASSIRPPTGRRPDTQYF. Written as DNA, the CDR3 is TGTGCCAGTAGTATCCGGCCCCCGACAGGTCGCCGACCAGATACGCAGTATTTT.

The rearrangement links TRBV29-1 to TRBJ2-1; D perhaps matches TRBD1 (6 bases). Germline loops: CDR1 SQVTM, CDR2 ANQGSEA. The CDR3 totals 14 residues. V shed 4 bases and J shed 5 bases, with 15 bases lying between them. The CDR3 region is CSVAEQGNNNEQFF. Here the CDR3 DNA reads TGCAGCGTTGCTGAGCAGGGGAATAACAATGAGCAGTTCTTC.

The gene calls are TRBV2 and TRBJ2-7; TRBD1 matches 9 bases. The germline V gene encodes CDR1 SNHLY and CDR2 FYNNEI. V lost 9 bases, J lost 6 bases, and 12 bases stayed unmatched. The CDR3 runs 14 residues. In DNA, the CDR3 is TGTGCCAGTCAGTCGGGACAGGGCTTTGGCGAGCAGTACTTC. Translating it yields CASQSGQGFGEQYF.

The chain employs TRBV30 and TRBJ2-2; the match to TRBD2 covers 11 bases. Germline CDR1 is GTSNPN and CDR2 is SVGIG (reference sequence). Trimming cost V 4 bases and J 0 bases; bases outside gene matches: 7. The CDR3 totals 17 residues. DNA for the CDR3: TGTGCCTGGAATCTCGGGACTAGCGGAGCGAACACCGGGGAGCTGTTTTTT. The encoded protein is CAWNLGTSGANTGELFF. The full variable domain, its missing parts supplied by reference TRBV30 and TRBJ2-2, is SQTIHQWPATLVQPVGSPLSLECTVEGTSNPNLYWYRQAAGRGLQLLFYSVGIGQISSEVPQNLSASRPQDRQFILSSKKLLLSDSGFYLCAWNLGTSGANTGELFFGEGSRLTVL.